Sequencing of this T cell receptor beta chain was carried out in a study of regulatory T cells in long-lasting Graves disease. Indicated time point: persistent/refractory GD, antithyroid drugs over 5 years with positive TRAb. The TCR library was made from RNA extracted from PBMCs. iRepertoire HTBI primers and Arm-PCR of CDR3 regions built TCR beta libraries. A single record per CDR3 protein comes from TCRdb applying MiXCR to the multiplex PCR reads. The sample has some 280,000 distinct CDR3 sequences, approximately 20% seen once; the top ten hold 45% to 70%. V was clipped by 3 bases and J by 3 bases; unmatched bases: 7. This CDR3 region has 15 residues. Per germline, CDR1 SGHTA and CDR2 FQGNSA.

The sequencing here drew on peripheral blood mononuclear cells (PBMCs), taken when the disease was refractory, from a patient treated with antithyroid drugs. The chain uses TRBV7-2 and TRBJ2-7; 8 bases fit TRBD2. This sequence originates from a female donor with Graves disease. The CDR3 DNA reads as TGTGCCAGCAGCTTGAAACTAGCGGAAAACTACGAGCAGTACTTC. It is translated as CASSLKLAENYEQYF.